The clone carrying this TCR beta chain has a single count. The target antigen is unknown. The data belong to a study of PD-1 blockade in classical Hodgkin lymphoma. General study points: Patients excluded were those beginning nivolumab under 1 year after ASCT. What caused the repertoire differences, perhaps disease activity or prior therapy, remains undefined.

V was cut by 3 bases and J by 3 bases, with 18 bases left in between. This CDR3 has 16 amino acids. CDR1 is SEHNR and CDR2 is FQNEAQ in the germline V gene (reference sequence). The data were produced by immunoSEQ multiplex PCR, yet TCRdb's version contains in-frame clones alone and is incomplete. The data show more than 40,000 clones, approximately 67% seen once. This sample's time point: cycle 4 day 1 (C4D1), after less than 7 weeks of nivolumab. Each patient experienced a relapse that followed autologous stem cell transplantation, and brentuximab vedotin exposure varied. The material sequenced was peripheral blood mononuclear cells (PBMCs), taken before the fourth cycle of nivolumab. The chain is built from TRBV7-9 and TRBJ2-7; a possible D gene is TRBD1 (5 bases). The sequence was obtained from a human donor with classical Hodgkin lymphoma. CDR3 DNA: TGTGCCAGCAGCTTTGACCTACATGGGGCAGGCTACGAGCAGTACTTC. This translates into CASSFDLHGAGYEQYF.